The 27 T cell receptor beta chains presented below share a single source sample, sequenced in a study of shared clonotypes between healthy human individuals. Here immunoSEQ multiplex PCR was the method, and the copy in TCRdb shows in-frame clones only, minus some. This table has some 2,500,000 clones, 85% to 95% appearing once. The sample taken for sequencing was naive CD4+ T cells from PBMCs. The subset here: CD45RA+ positively selected. All receptors derive from a man in his late teens or twenties in good health. Some clones in this sample may be carry-over from other donors' samples.

The V and J genes are TRBV5-5 and TRBJ1-5; 8 positions agree with TRBD1. With 2 bases clipped from V and 9 bases from J, the junction kept 13 bases outside the gene matches. Germline V gene sequence: CDR1 SGHKS, CDR2 YYEKEE (reference sequence). This CDR3 region has 16 residues. CDR3 region: CASSFRGTGGGLPQHF. Here the CDR3 DNA reads TGTGCCAGCAGCTTCCGAGGAACAGGGGGTGGGCTGCCCCAGCATTTT.

This sequence joins TRBV7-3 and TRBJ1-1; no clear D. Trimming shortened V by 4 bases and J by 3 bases, and 18 bases separated the two germline ends. The V gene's germline CDR1 is SGHTA and CDR2 FQGTGA. The CDR3 length is 16 residues. The CDR3 nucleotides read TGTGCCAGCAGCTCCCTCCCGACACCGGCGGACACTGAAGCTTTCTTT. Encoded protein: CASSSLPTPADTEAFF.

The CDR3 DNA is TGTGCCAGCCTCAGGACAGGGGCGGTCGGGGAGCTGTTTTTT. Its translation: CASLRTGAVGELFF. This chain uses TRBV19 with TRBJ2-2, with TRBD1 matching 9 bases. The CDR3 runs 14 residues. The V and J ends lost 9 bases and 7 bases, in that order; junction bases with no gene match: 9. Germline values: CDR1 LNHDA, CDR2 SQIVND (reference sequence).

This rearrangement joins TRBV21-1 to TRBJ1-1; the DNA was not used to check the table's D call, TRBD1. TRBV21-1 is designated a pseudogene. The CDR3 consists of 14 residues. The CDR3 DNA is TGTGCCAGCAGCTTACAGGGACAATGCGCTGAAGCTTTCTTT. Translation: CASSLQGQCAEAFF.

The V and J genes are TRBV7-2 and TRBJ2-7; D may match TRBD1 or TRBD2 (5 bases each). Trimming removed 2 bases from V and 2 bases from J, with 16 bases in between. Germline V CDR1 and CDR2: SGHTA, FQGNSA. CDR3 size: 16 residues. The CDR3 spells CASSLRLSGTPYEQYF. The CDR3 nucleotides read TGTGCCAGCAGCTTAAGGCTGTCCGGGACCCCCTACGAGCAGTACTTC.

CDR3 region: CASSLRAGGWVSYGYTF. The CDR3 nucleotides are TGTGCCAGCAGTTTGCGGGCAGGGGGGTGGGTTAGCTATGGCTACACCTTC. V is TRBV28 and J is TRBJ1-2, with 7 bases aligning to TRBD1. CDR1 is MDHEN, CDR2 SYDVKM, per germline. The ends lost 3 bases at V and 4 bases at J; junction bases unmatched: 14. This CDR3 has 17 amino acids.

The chain recombines TRBV7-6 with TRBJ2-7; D may be TRBD1 or TRBD2 (5 bases each). The germline V gene has CDR1 SGHVS and CDR2 FNYEAQ. The germline V and J ends were trimmed by 5 bases and 6 bases, with 8 bases remaining between them. The CDR3 covers 11 residues. CDR3 nucleotide sequence: TGTGCCAGCAGCCCGGGGCTCGAGCAGTACTTC. Protein: CASSPGLEQYF. Full variable domain (remainder filled in from reference TRBV7-6 and TRBJ2-7): GAGVSQSPRYKVTKRGQDVALRCDPISGHVSLYWYRQALGQGPEFLTYFNYEAQQDKSGLPNDRFSAERPEGSISTLTIQRTEQRDSAMYRCASSPGLEQYFGPGTRLTVT.

This clone was picked up one time. Within the sample, other DNA sequences also encode this same CDR3. The V and J genes are TRBV15 and TRBJ2-3, with a possible D match to TRBD2 (6 bases). The CDR3 sequence is 13 residues long. V was pared by 0 bases and J by 6 bases, with 7 bases between. Germline loops: CDR1 LNHNV, CDR2 YYDKDF (reference sequence). In DNA, the CDR3 is TGTGCCACCAGCAGAGATCGGGGGGATACGCAGTATTTT. Translation gives CATSRDRGDTQYF.

The genes are TRBV5-1 and TRBJ2-5; the D is unclear. Trimming took off 2 bases at V and 2 bases at J, with 10 bases between the two ends. The CDR3 is 14 amino acids. CDR1 and CDR2 (germline): SGHRS, YFSETQ. The CDR3 sequence: CASSFNQVQETQYF. CDR3 DNA sequence: TGCGCCAGCAGCTTCAATCAGGTACAAGAGACCCAGTACTTC.

This chain connects TRBV5-1 to TRBJ2-3, with 10 nucleotides matching TRBD2. The V gene's germline CDR1 is SGHRS and CDR2 YFSETQ. This CDR3 comprises 18 residues. V lost 0 bases and J lost 0; bases outside the gene matches: 7. CDR3: CASSLGTSGIPSTDTQYF. CDR3 DNA sequence: TGCGCCAGCAGCTTGGGGACTAGCGGAATTCCTAGCACAGATACGCAGTATTTT.

The chain couples TRBV30 to TRBJ1-1, with D possibly matching TRBD1 (6 bases). This CDR3 spans 13 amino acids. V was shortened by 0 bases and J by 6 bases, with 11 bases between the two germline ends. Germline loops: CDR1 GTSNPN, CDR2 SVGIG (reference sequence). CDR3 sequence: CAWSVPGAAEAFF. The CDR3 region has the DNA TGTGCCTGGAGTGTACCGGGGGCGGCTGAAGCTTTCTTT.

Comment on this clone: Other nucleotide sequences in the sample specify the same CDR3. This chain joins TRBV9 and TRBJ1-1; 7 bases line up with TRBD1. There are 15 residues in the CDR3. CDR1 is SGDLS and CDR2 is YYNGEE in the germline V gene. J was trimmed by 0 bases and V by 3 bases; bases with no gene match: 5. The CDR3 loop is CASSARQGMNTEAFF. For the CDR3, the DNA is TGTGCCAGCAGCGCCAGACAGGGAATGAACACTGAAGCTTTCTTT.

The chain recombines TRBV5-1 with TRBJ2-1; D call uncertain. The germline CDR1 and CDR2 sequences are SGHRS and YFSETQ. CDR3 size: 14 residues. V gave up 4 bases and J gave up 6 bases, with 14 bases separating them. CDR3 sequence: CASSPNPASNEQFF. CDR3 sequence (DNA): TGCGCCAGCAGCCCGAACCCGGCGTCCAATGAGCAGTTCTTC.

The rearrangement joins TRBV11-2 to TRBJ2-5; 8 bases fit TRBD1. This CDR3 has 13 residues. With 5 bases clipped from V and 5 bases from J, the junction kept 4 bases outside the gene matches. CDR1 is SGHAT, CDR2 FQNNGV, per germline. The CDR3 protein is CASSRTGRETQYF. Here the CDR3 DNA reads TGTGCCAGCAGCCGGACAGGGAGGGAGACCCAGTACTTC.

The chain is built from TRBV5-1 and TRBJ2-1; the D is unclear. This CDR3 has 15 amino acids. Trimming took 0 bases from V and 6 from J, leaving 13 bases between them. CDR1 is SGHRS, CDR2 YFSETQ, per germline. The CDR3 DNA reads TGCGCCAGCAGCTTGGGGACCCCCTCGGGCAATGAGCAGTTCTTC. Amino acids: CASSLGTPSGNEQFF.

The rearrangement links TRBV4-1 to TRBJ2-1; TRBD2 matches at 12 bases. The CDR3 runs to 15 residues. Looked up from germline, CDR1 is MGHRA and CDR2 is YSYEKL. V gave up 0 bases and J gave up 9 bases; unmatched junction bases: 3. The DNA for the CDR3 is TGCGCCAGCAGCCAAGAGACTAGCGGGAGAGGTGAGCAGTTCTTC. Encoded protein: CASSQETSGRGEQFF.

Concerning this clone: Other DNA sequences of this sample code for an identical CDR3. The chain uses TRBV11-2 and TRBJ2-1; D unresolved. In germline, CDR1 is SGHAT, CDR2 FQNNGV. The CDR3 covers 14 residues. Deletions cut 1 base from V and 4 bases from J, with 8 bases between. CDR3 DNA: TGTGCCAGCAGCTTAGGATCAGGATACAATGAGCAGTTCTTC. Translation gives CASSLGSGYNEQFF.

The chain combines TRBV6-6 with TRBJ2-4; D unresolved. The CDR3 runs 14 residues. Germline assignment: CDR1 MNHNY and CDR2 SVGAGI (reference sequence). Deletions cut 4 bases from V and 3 bases from J, with 10 bases between. The CDR3 bases are TGTGCCAGCAGTTCGGCGATAGGCAAAAACATTCAGTACTTC. Protein sequence: CASSSAIGKNIQYF.

CDR3 protein: CASSVGQVNEKLFF. In DNA, the CDR3 is TGTGCCAGCAGTGTAGGACAGGTTAATGAAAAACTGTTTTTT. This chain connects TRBV13 to TRBJ1-4; 7 bases fit TRBD1. The CDR3 totals 14 residues. Germline V gene lookup returns CDR1 PRHDT and CDR2 FYEKMQ (reference sequence). Unmatched junction bases numbered 5, after V lost 6 bases and J lost 4 bases.

About this clone: The identical CDR3 is also encoded by other nucleotide sequences in the sample. The rearrangement uses TRBV5-1 and TRBJ2-1, with 9 bases fitting TRBD2. From germline, CDR1 is SGHRS and CDR2 YFSETQ. Germline trimming cut 2 bases from V and 6 bases from J; bases unmatched to any gene: 3. The CDR3 has 14 residues. For the CDR3, the DNA is TGCGCCAGCAGCTTCGGGCGGGAGGGCAATGAGCAGTTCTTC. This codes for CASSFGREGNEQFF.

This chain's CDR3 is CASSLAQGGRNTIYF. CDR3 DNA sequence: TGTGCCAGCAGCTTGGCACAGGGAGGGAGAAACACCATATATTTT. V gene TRBV5-6 combines with J gene TRBJ1-3; possible D gene TRBD1, 6 bases. Trimming took 0 bases from V and 5 from J, leaving 12 bases between them. The CDR3 runs 15 residues. Germline CDR1 is SGHDT and CDR2 is YYEEEE.

The rearrangement links TRBV7-2 to TRBJ2-3; D is ambiguous. Trimming left V 9 bases short and J 1 base short, with 8 bases between. Germline V gene lookup returns CDR1 SGHTA and CDR2 FQGNSA. The CDR3 has 12 residues. The CDR3 DNA is TGTGCCAGTAGAACAGGCACAGATACGCAGTATTTT. It is translated as CASRTGTDTQYF.

The chain uses TRBV27 and TRBJ2-2, with 8 bases aligning to TRBD1. The CDR3 runs 15 residues. The trim removed 5 bases at V and 3 bases at J, leaving 5 bases unmatched. Germline lookup yields CDR1 MNHEY and CDR2 SMNVEV (reference sequence). CDR3 coding DNA: TGTGCCAGCAGTACCGCGGACAGGGACACCGGGGAGCTGTTTTTT. Protein sequence: CASSTADRDTGELFF.

This chain connects TRBV18 to TRBJ2-7; a weak D match, TRBD2 (6 bases). Between the trimmed V and J ends, which lost 4 bases and 5 bases, there was a span of 18 bases. CDR3 length: 15 amino acids. Germline lookup yields CDR1 KGHSH and CDR2 LQKENI. The CDR3 is CASSLRPGSINEQYF. In DNA, the CDR3 is TGTGCCAGCTCACTCCGGCCCGGGAGTATAAACGAGCAGTACTTC.

This clone has more than one count but fewer than ten. The V gene is TRBV7-2, the J gene TRBJ1-5; D is unresolved. Germline loops: CDR1 SGHTA, CDR2 FQGNSA. Trimming stripped 5 bases from V and 7 bases from J, with 15 bases between. The CDR3 is 14 residues long. The CDR3 sequence is CASSHSVGGQPQHF. The CDR3 DNA is TGTGCCAGCAGCCACTCCGTGGGTGGACAGCCCCAGCATTTT.

This chain uses TRBV2 with TRBJ2-1, with a weak D call TRBD2 (6 bases). The V end was cut by 4 bases, the J end by 7 bases, with 17 bases between. Germline V CDR1 and CDR2: SNHLY, FYNNEI. This CDR3 comprises 15 residues. The CDR3 nucleotides are TGTGCCAGCAGTGGAAGGAGGGCCGGGTGGAATGAGCAGTTCTTC. This codes for CASSGRRAGWNEQFF.

A few counts support this clone. Within the sample, other DNA sequences also encode this same CDR3. The rearrangement joins TRBV29-1 to TRBJ1-1, with TRBD1 identical over 9 bases. V trimming: 6 bases; J trimming: 5 bases; junction bases outside the gene matches: 4. Per the germline V gene, CDR1 is SQVTM and CDR2 is ANQGSEA. The CDR3 covers 12 residues. The CDR3 here is CSVGTGSTEAFF. For the CDR3, the DNA is TGCAGCGTGGGGACAGGGTCTACTGAAGCTTTCTTT.